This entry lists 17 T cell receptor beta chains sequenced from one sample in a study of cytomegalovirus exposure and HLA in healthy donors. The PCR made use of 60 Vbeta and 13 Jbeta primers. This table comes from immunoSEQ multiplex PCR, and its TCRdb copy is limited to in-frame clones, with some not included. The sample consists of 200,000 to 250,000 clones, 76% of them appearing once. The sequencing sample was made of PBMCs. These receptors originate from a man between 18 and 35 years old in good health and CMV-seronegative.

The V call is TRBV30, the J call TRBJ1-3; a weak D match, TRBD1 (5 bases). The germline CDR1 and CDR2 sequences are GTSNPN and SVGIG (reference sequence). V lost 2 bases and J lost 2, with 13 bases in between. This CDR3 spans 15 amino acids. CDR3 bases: TGTGCCTGGAGTACCGGACAACTCCCTGGAAACACCATATATTTT. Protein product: CAWSTGQLPGNTIYF.

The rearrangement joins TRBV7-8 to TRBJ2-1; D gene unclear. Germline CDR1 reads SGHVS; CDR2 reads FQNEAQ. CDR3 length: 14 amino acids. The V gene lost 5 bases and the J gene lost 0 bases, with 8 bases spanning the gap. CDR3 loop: CASSHEFSYNEQFF. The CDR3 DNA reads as TGTGCCAGCAGCCACGAGTTCTCCTACAATGAGCAGTTCTTC. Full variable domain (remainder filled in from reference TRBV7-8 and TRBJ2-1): GAGVSQSPRYKVAKRGQDVALRCDPISGHVSLFWYQQALGQGPEFLTYFQNEAQLDKSGLPSDRFFAERPEGSVSTLKIQRTQQEDSAVYLCASSHEFSYNEQFFGPGTRLTVL.

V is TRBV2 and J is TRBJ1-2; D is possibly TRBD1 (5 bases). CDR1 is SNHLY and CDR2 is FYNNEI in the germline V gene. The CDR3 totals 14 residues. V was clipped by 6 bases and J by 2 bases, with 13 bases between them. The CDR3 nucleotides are TGTGCCAGCAGAGGACAACGACGGAACTATGGCTACACCTTC. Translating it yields CASRGQRRNYGYTF.

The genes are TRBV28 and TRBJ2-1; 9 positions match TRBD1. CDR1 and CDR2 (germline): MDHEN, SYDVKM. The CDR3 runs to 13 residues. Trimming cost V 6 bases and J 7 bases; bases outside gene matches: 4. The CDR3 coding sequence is TGTGCCAGCAGGGGGACAGGGCGGAATGAGCAGTTCTTC. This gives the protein CASRGTGRNEQFF.

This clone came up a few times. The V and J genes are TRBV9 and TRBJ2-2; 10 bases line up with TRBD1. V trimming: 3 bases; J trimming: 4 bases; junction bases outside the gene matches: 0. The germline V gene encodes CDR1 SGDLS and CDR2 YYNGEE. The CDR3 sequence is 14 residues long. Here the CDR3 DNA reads TGTGCCAGCAGCGGGACAGGGGGCACCGGGGAGCTGTTTTTT. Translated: CASSGTGGTGELFF. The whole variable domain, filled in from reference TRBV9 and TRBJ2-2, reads DSGVTQTPKHLITATGQRVTLRCSPRSGDLSVYWYQQSLDQGLQFLIQYYNGEERAKGNILERFSAQQFPDLHSELNLSSLELGDSALYFCASSGTGGTGELFFGEGSRLTVL.

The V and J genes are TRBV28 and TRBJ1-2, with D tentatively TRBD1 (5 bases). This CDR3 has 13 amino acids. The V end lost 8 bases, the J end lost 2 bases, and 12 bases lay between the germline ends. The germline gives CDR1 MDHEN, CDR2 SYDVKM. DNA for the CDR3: TGTGCCAGCCGTGGGGGGGGGAACTATGGCTACACCTTC. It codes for CASRGGGNYGYTF.

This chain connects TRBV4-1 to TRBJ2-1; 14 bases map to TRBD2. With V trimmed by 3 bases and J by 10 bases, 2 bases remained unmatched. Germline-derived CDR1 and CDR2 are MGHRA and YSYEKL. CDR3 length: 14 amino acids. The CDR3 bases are TGCGCCAGCAGCCAGGGACTAGCGGGAGAAGAGCAGTTCTTC. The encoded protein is CASSQGLAGEEQFF.

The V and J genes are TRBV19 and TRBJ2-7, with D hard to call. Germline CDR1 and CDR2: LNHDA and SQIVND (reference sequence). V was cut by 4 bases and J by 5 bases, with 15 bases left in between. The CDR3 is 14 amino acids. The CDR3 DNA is TGTGCCAGTAGTACCTTCGACTCGCGTCACGAGCAGTACTTC. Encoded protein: CASSTFDSRHEQYF.

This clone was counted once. The CDR3 nucleotides read TGTGCCAGCAGCTTTAACGCGGGTACCTACGAGCAGTACTTC. Translating gives CASSFNAGTYEQYF. J is TRBJ2-7 and V is TRBV7-2, with D possibly TRBD2 on 5 matching bases. Germline CDR1 SGHTA, CDR2 FQGNSA. V was cut by 3 bases and J by 2 bases, with 11 bases left in between. This CDR3 comprises 14 residues.

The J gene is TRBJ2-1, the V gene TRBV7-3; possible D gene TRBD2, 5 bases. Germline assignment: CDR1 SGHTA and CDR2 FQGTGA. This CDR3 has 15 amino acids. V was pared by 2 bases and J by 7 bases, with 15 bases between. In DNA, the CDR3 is TGTGCCAGCAGCTTAGGACTCGAGCAGTGGAATGAGCAGTTCTTC. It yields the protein CASSLGLEQWNEQFF.

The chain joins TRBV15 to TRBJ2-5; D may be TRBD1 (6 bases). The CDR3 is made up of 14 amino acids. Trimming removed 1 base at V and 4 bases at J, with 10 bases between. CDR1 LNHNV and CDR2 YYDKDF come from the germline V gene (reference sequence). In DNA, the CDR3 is TGTGCCACCAGCAGAGGAGGGGGATCAGAGACCCAGTACTTC. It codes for CATSRGGGSETQYF.

CDR3 residues: CASTETSGTYEQYF. The CDR3 DNA follows: TGTGCCAGCACTGAGACTAGCGGTACCTACGAGCAGTACTTC. The chain uses TRBV2 and TRBJ2-7, with 9 bases that match TRBD2. The ends lost 7 bases at V and 2 bases at J; junction bases unmatched: 6. Germline lookup yields CDR1 SNHLY and CDR2 FYNNEI. The CDR3 is 14 residues long.

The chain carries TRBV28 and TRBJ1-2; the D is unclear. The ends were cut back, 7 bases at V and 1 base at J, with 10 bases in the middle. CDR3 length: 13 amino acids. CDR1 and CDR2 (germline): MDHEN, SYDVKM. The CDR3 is CASTSPGNYGYTF. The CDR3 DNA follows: TGTGCCAGCACAAGTCCGGGTAACTATGGCTACACCTTC.

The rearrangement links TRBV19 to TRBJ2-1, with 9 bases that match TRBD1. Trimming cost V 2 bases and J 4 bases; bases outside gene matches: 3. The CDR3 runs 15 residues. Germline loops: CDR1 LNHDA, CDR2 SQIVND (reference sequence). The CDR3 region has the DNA TGTGCCAGTAGTATACACAGGGGGCTATACAATGAGCAGTTCTTC. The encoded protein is CASSIHRGLYNEQFF. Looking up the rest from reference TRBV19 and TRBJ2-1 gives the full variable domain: DGGITQSPKYLFRKEGQNVTLSCEQNLNHDAMYWYRQDPGQGLRLIYYSQIVNDFQKGDIAEGYSVSREKKESFPLTVTSAQKNPTAFYLCASSIHRGLYNEQFFGPGTRLTVL.

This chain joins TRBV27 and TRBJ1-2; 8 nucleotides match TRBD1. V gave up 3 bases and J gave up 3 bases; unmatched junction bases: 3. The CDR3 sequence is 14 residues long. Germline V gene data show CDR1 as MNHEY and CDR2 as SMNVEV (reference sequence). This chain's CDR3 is CASSFSGGDYGYTF. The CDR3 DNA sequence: TGTGCCAGCAGTTTTTCAGGGGGCGACTATGGCTACACCTTC.

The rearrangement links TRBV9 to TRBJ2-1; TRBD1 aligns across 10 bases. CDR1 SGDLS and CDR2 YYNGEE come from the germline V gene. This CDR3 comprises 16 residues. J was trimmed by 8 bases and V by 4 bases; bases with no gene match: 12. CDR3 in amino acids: CASSPHGTGVWDEQFF. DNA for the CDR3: TGTGCCAGCAGCCCCCACGGGACAGGGGTCTGGGATGAGCAGTTCTTC.

The CDR3 loop reads CASSLAGGQDLGGYTF. DNA of the CDR3: TGTGCCAGCAGCCTAGCGGGGGGACAGGACCTCGGGGGCTACACCTTC. The V gene is TRBV7-3, the J gene TRBJ1-2; 8 bases fit TRBD1. CDR1 and CDR2 from the germline V gene are SGHTA and FQGTGA. With V trimmed by 5 bases and J by 8 bases, 16 bases remained unmatched. This CDR3 region has 16 residues.